The 28 T cell receptor beta chains reported below all come from one sample, sequenced in a study of T cell responses to AZD1222 COVID-19 vaccine. Profiled with immunoSEQ multiplex PCR; TCRdb holds only in-frame clones, not every one. The sample includes about 140,000 clones, about 92% seen only once; the top ten take around 3.2%. The material was peripheral blood, obtained on day 0 of AZD1222 vaccination. Receptor source: an adult in good health.

J is TRBJ2-1 and V is TRBV5-1, with a weak D call TRBD1 (5 bases). Germline values: CDR1 SGHRS, CDR2 YFSETQ. The CDR3 is made up of 15 amino acids. The V gene lost 2 bases and the J gene lost 1 base, with 10 bases spanning the gap. As DNA, the CDR3 is TGCGCCAGCAGCTTCCAGGGATTTTCCTACAATGAGCAGTTCTTC. It specifies CASSFQGFSYNEQFF.

CDR3 amino acids: CASSSLGWDLEDNYGYTF. The CDR3 DNA reads as TGTGCCAGCAGTTCTCTTGGTTGGGACCTAGAGGATAACTATGGCTACACCTTC. This chain joins TRBV28 and TRBJ1-2, with a weak D call TRBD1 (5 bases). V lost 4 bases to trimming and J lost 1 base, with 22 bases between them. The CDR3 has 18 amino acids. The germline V gene encodes CDR1 MDHEN and CDR2 SYDVKM.

The rearrangement links TRBV25-1 to TRBJ2-1; no clear D. This CDR3 is 11 amino acids long. Trimming pared 6 bases from V and 8 bases from J, leaving 8 bases between. Germline values: CDR1 MGHDK, CDR2 SYGVNS. As DNA, the CDR3 is TGTGCCAGCAGACTATCCGATGAGCAGTTCTTC. This codes for CASRLSDEQFF.

J is TRBJ1-1 and V is TRBV25-1, with D perhaps TRBD1 (6 bases). V was pared by 2 bases and J by 1 base, with 17 bases between. This CDR3 has 17 amino acids. The germline V gene has CDR1 MGHDK and CDR2 SYGVNS. The CDR3: CASSEPTGGGSNTEAFF. The CDR3 region has the DNA TGTGCCAGCAGTGAACCGACAGGAGGCGGGTCGAACACTGAAGCTTTCTTT.

The rearrangement links TRBV5-5 to TRBJ1-2; D might be TRBD1 (6 bases). The CDR3 loop spans 13 amino acids. CDR1 is SGHKS, CDR2 YYEKEE, per germline (reference sequence). The ends were cut back, 4 bases at V and 4 bases at J, with 11 bases in the middle. As DNA, the CDR3 is TGTGCCAGCAGCCAGACAGGCGGCTATGGCTACACCTTC. Its protein product is CASSQTGGYGYTF.

There are many counts of this clone. The same CDR3 can be traced to other DNA sequences in this sample. The V and J genes are TRBV14 and TRBJ1-6; no clear D gene. Germline lookup yields CDR1 SGHDN and CDR2 FVKESK. V was cut by 1 base and J by 4 bases, with 5 bases left in between. This CDR3 is built from 14 residues. The CDR3 DNA reads as TGTGCCAGCAGCCAAGGGCGGTATAATTCACCCCTCCACTTT. It encodes CASSQGRYNSPLHF. The entire variable domain, with the rest obtained from reference TRBV14 and TRBJ1-6, is as follows: EAGVTQFPSHSVIEKGQTVTLRCDPISGHDNLYWYRRVMGKEIKFLLHFVKESKQDESGMPNNRFLAERTGGTYSTLKVQPAELEDSGVYFCASSQGRYNSPLHFGNGTRLTVT.

The chain employs TRBV3-1 (or the pseudogene TRBV3-2) and TRBJ1-1; the match to TRBD1 covers 8 bases. CDR3 size: 16 residues. V shed 1 base and J 0 bases; nucleotides not matched to a gene: 4. In germline, CDR1 is LGHDT, CDR2 YNNKEL (reference sequence). The CDR3 sequence: CASSQGQGRMNTEAFF. The CDR3 nucleotides read TGTGCCAGCAGCCAAGGACAGGGGCGGATGAACACTGAAGCTTTCTTT.

The CDR3 here is CASSIGGETGNTIYF. The CDR3 DNA reads TGTGCCAGTAGTATCGGAGGGGAGACTGGAAACACCATATATTTT. J is TRBJ1-3 and V is TRBV19; tentatively, D is TRBD1 (5 bases). V was pared by 3 bases and J by 2 bases, with 11 bases between. This CDR3 spans 15 amino acids. CDR1 is LNHDA and CDR2 is SQIVND in the germline V gene (reference sequence).

The chain carries TRBV7-3 and TRBJ2-3; maybe TRBD1 (5 bases). The CDR3 contains 14 residues. Germline V lookup: CDR1 SGHTA, CDR2 FQGTGA. V lost 2 bases and J lost 2, with 8 bases in between. Here the CDR3 DNA reads TGTGCCAGCAGCTTACAGGGCCACACAGATACGCAGTATTTT. Protein product: CASSLQGHTDTQYF. Variable domain in full (rest from reference TRBV7-3 and TRBJ2-3): GAGVSQTPSNKVTEKGKYVELRCDPISGHTALYWYRQSLGQGPEFLIYFQGTGAADDSGLPNDRFFAVRPEGSVSTLKIQRTERGDSAVYLCASSLQGHTDTQYFGPGTRLTVL.

The rearrangement links TRBV15 to TRBJ2-1; 15 bases map to TRBD2. The CDR3 has 16 residues. Germline loops: CDR1 LNHNV, CDR2 YYDKDF (reference sequence). The V and J ends lost 4 bases and 8 bases, in that order; junction bases with no gene match: 6. The CDR3 DNA follows: TGTGCCACCAGCAAACCGGGACTAGCGGGAGGTGATGAGCAGTTCTTC. It specifies CATSKPGLAGGDEQFF. Variable domain in full (rest from reference TRBV15 and TRBJ2-1): DAMVIQNPRYQVTQFGKPVTLSCSQTLNHNVMYWYQQKSSQAPKLLFHYYDKDFNNEADTPDNFQSRRPNTSFCFLDIRSPGLGDTAMYLCATSKPGLAGGDEQFFGPGTRLTVL.

V usage is TRBV14 and J usage is TRBJ1-1, with D possibly being TRBD1 (5 bases). Germline-derived CDR1 and CDR2 are SGHDN and FVKESK. The V gene lost 3 bases and the J gene lost 0 bases, with 14 bases spanning the gap. The CDR3 is made up of 16 amino acids. CDR3 nucleotides: TGTGCCAGCAGCCACCGAACCGGGACTCTGAACACTGAAGCTTTCTTT. Its translation is CASSHRTGTLNTEAFF.

J is TRBJ2-6 and V is TRBV6-6, with D possibly matching TRBD1 (5 bases). V was trimmed by 0 bases and J by 4 bases, leaving 10 bases between them. The CDR3 is 16 amino acids. Germline V gene lookup returns CDR1 MNHNY and CDR2 SVGAGI (reference sequence). CDR3 in amino acids: CASSYSTGAGANVLTF. The CDR3 DNA reads TGTGCCAGCAGTTACTCCACAGGAGCCGGGGCCAACGTCCTGACTTTC.

CDR3 nucleotide sequence: TGTGCCAGCAGGGGGACAGGGGGCAGAGGCAATCAGCCCCAGCATTTT. This translates into CASRGTGGRGNQPQHF. This chain connects TRBV2 to TRBJ1-5, with TRBD1 matching 12 bases. Germline-derived CDR1 and CDR2 are SNHLY and FYNNEI. The V gene end was trimmed by 6 bases and the J gene end by 2 bases; junction bases not matched to a gene: 5. This CDR3 has 16 amino acids.

In this sample, this clone turned up a few times. The rearrangement uses TRBV7-6 and TRBJ2-1, with 7 nucleotides matching TRBD2. From germline, CDR1 is SGHVS and CDR2 FNYEAQ. The CDR3 covers 15 residues. The V gene end was trimmed by 5 bases and the J gene end by 0 bases; junction bases not matched to a gene: 4. CDR3 sequence (DNA): TGTGCCAGCAGCCTAACGGGGGGCTCCTACAATGAGCAGTTCTTC. Translation: CASSLTGGSYNEQFF.

The rearrangement uses TRBV10-2 and TRBJ2-1, with D possibly being TRBD1 or TRBD2 (5 bases each). The CDR3 has 13 amino acids. Trimming stripped 8 bases from V and 8 bases from J, with 16 bases between. Germline CDR1 and CDR2: WSHSY and SAAADI. Here the CDR3 reads CASVGVLGDEQFF. For the CDR3, the DNA is TGCGCCAGCGTGGGGGTGTTGGGTGATGAGCAGTTCTTC.

This chain joins TRBV9 and TRBJ2-1, with a weak D call TRBD2 (5 bases). Trimming took off 2 bases at V and 1 base at J, with 13 bases between the two ends. This CDR3 region has 16 residues. Per the germline V gene, CDR1 is SGDLS and CDR2 is YYNGEE. CDR3 in amino acids: CASSVTTTLSYNEQFF. The CDR3 DNA reads as TGTGCCAGCAGCGTTACGACTACCCTATCCTACAATGAGCAGTTCTTC.

The chain is built from TRBV5-1 and TRBJ2-5; unclear D gene. The CDR3 length is 12 residues. The germline CDR1 and CDR2 sequences are SGHRS and YFSETQ. V shed 4 bases and J shed 0 bases, with 4 bases lying between them. The CDR3: CASSGYQETQYF. The CDR3, as DNA: TGCGCCAGCAGCGGGTACCAAGAGACCCAGTACTTC.

J is TRBJ1-1 and V is TRBV28; D gene uncertain. V lost 2 bases and J lost 5, with 12 bases in between. Germline assignment: CDR1 MDHEN and CDR2 SYDVKM. This CDR3 spans 14 amino acids. CDR3 amino acids: CASSLRDGRTEAFF. In DNA form, the CDR3 reads TGTGCCAGCAGTTTAAGGGATGGTAGGACTGAAGCTTTCTTT. Supplemented by reference TRBV28 and TRBJ1-1, the full variable domain reads DVKVTQSSRYLVKRTGEKVFLECVQDMDHENMFWYRQDPGLGLRLIYFSYDVKMKEKGDIPEGYSVSREKKERFSLILESASTNQTSMYLCASSLRDGRTEAFFGQGTRLTVV.

The rearrangement joins TRBV6-1 to TRBJ2-1; 9 bases agree with TRBD1. V gave up 0 bases and J gave up 3 bases; unmatched junction bases: 3. The CDR3 covers 16 residues. The germline CDR1 and CDR2 sequences are MNHNS and SASEGT. The DNA for the CDR3 is TGTGCCAGCAGTGAAGCGCTGACAGGGGGCTACAATGAGCAGTTCTTC. This codes for CASSEALTGGYNEQFF.

This clone came up a few times. CDR3 in DNA: TGCGCCAGCAGCCAAGAAGCTAGCGCCGTAAACTACCCCAACTACGAGCAGTACTTC. Translation gives CASSQEASAVNYPNYEQYF. This rearrangement joins TRBV4-1 to TRBJ2-7; TRBD2 is a possible D gene (6 bases). The CDR3 is made up of 19 amino acids. Trimming shortened V by 0 bases and J by 3 bases, and 24 bases separated the two germline ends. Germline V gene data show CDR1 as MGHRA and CDR2 as YSYEKL.

V gene TRBV5-1 combines with J gene TRBJ2-1; TRBD2 aligns across 11 bases. The V and J ends lost 4 bases and 7 bases, in that order; junction bases with no gene match: 4. CDR1 is SGHRS, CDR2 YFSETQ, per germline. CDR3 length equals 14 residues. The CDR3 sequence: CASSITSGRNEQFF. In DNA, the CDR3 is TGCGCCAGCAGCATTACTAGCGGGAGAAATGAGCAGTTCTTC.

This rearrangement joins TRBV7-2 to TRBJ2-2; D is possibly TRBD2 (6 bases). The V end lost 5 bases, the J end lost 1 base, and 11 bases lay between the germline ends. This CDR3 contains 15 residues. CDR1 and CDR2 from the germline V gene are SGHTA and FQGNSA. CDR3 loop: CASSATRLNTGELFF. Here the CDR3 DNA reads TGTGCCAGCAGCGCGACTAGGCTGAACACCGGGGAGCTGTTTTTT.

This clone was counted once. The rearrangement links TRBV25-1 to TRBJ1-3; D remains unclear. The CDR3 spans 12 residues. Trimming removed 0 bases from V and 5 bases from J, with 2 bases in between. Looked up from germline, CDR1 is MGHDK and CDR2 is SYGVNS. For the CDR3, the DNA is TGTGCCAGCAGTGAATATCGAAACACCATATATTTT. This translates into CASSEYRNTIYF.

The genes are TRBV28 and TRBJ2-1, with D possibly TRBD2 on 5 matching bases. Per the germline V gene, CDR1 is MDHEN and CDR2 is SYDVKM. The CDR3 spans 15 residues. Trimming took 2 bases from V and 3 from J, leaving 11 bases between them. CDR3 amino acids: CASSLGGTGYNEQFF. CDR3 sequence (DNA): TGTGCCAGCAGTTTAGGAGGAACGGGCTACAATGAGCAGTTCTTC.

This chain uses TRBV5-4 with TRBJ2-1, with D possibly called TRBD1 or TRBD2 (5 bases each). V lost 3 bases and J lost 0, with 19 bases in between. CDR1 is SGHNT, CDR2 YYREEE, per germline (reference sequence). The CDR3 sequence is 18 residues long. Written as DNA, the CDR3 is TGTGCCAGCAGCTGGGACCCTACGACGGTGCACTCCTACAATGAGCAGTTCTTC. Its translation is CASSWDPTTVHSYNEQFF.

The chain carries TRBV7-2 and TRBJ2-1, with D possibly TRBD2 on 6 matching bases. The CDR3 sequence is 17 residues long. The V end was cut by 1 base, the J end by 4 bases, with 17 bases between. Germline CDR1 is SGHTA and CDR2 is FQGNSA. The CDR3 protein is CASSLGGLAAGYNEQFF. CDR3 coding DNA: TGTGCCAGCAGCTTAGGGGGCTTGGCGGCGGGGTACAATGAGCAGTTCTTC.

This chain links TRBV5-1 with TRBJ2-1; D not resolved. V lost 0 bases and J 0 bases, leaving 7 bases between the germline ends. Germline V gene lookup returns CDR1 SGHRS and CDR2 YFSETQ. This CDR3 is built from 15 residues. Here the CDR3 reads CASSLDTSSYNEQFF. In nucleotides, the CDR3 is TGCGCCAGCAGCTTGGACACGAGCTCCTACAATGAGCAGTTCTTC.

V usage is TRBV23-1 and J usage is TRBJ1-2, with D hard to call. TRBV23-1 is recorded as an ORF, its role being uncertain. This CDR3 is 15 amino acids long. V was shortened by 0 bases and J by 9 bases, with 17 bases between the two germline ends. The DNA of the CDR3 is TGCGCCAGCAGTCAATCGAGATGGCAGGTCCGCCGCTACACCTTC. Amino acids: CASSQSRWQVRRYTF.